Listed here are 14 T cell receptor beta chains from one sample, sequenced in a study of shared clonotypes between healthy human individuals. Clones were read by immunoSEQ multiplex PCR, and TCRdb kept only the in-frame ones, dropping some. The sample gives approximately 640,000 clones, less than 95% of which show up once; 30% to 40% is in the top ten. Sequenced sample: memory CD8+ T cells from PBMCs. Subset described: CD45RO+ cells pooled with CCR7-negative TemRA cells. The receptors were gathered from a man younger than 35 in good health. Some clones in this sample may be carry-over from other donors' samples.

The chain combines TRBV2 with TRBJ1-1, with 7 bases fitting TRBD1. Germline V gene lookup returns CDR1 SNHLY and CDR2 FYNNEI. Trimming removed 10 bases from V and 1 base from J; junction bases left unmatched: 6. The CDR3 runs 13 residues. CDR3 protein: CANRGIRNTEAFF. CDR3 sequence (DNA): TGTGCCAACAGGGGAATTCGGAACACTGAAGCTTTCTTT.

The V and J genes are TRBV9 and TRBJ2-7; the match to TRBD1 covers 11 bases. J was trimmed by 5 bases and V by 4 bases; bases with no gene match: 5. The CDR3 loop spans 14 amino acids. Per the germline V gene, CDR1 is SGDLS and CDR2 is YYNGEE. CDR3 sequence (DNA): TGTGCCAGCAGCTCCGGGGACAGGGGGAACGAGCAGTACTTC. Translating it yields CASSSGDRGNEQYF.

This clone was observed a single time. V and J are TRBV11-2 and TRBJ2-1; 14 bases are shared with TRBD2. The junction had 10 bases not matched to a gene; V was cut back by 7 bases and J by 8 bases. This CDR3 is 16 amino acids long. The germline V gene encodes CDR1 SGHAT and CDR2 FQNNGV. In DNA form, the CDR3 reads TGTGCCAGCATCAAGTACGGGACTAGCGGGAGATATGAGCAGTTCTTC. It yields the protein CASIKYGTSGRYEQFF.

The chain uses TRBV27 and TRBJ2-7, with TRBD2 identical over 9 bases. Germline values: CDR1 MNHEY, CDR2 SMNVEV (reference sequence). J was trimmed by 1 base and V by 3 bases; bases with no gene match: 10. This CDR3 is 17 amino acids long. The CDR3 here is CASSLLTTSGVSYEQYF. CDR3 coding DNA: TGTGCCAGCAGTTTGCTGACGACTAGCGGAGTTTCCTACGAGCAGTACTTC.

Concerning this clone: Other DNA sequences within the sample encode an identical CDR3. The genes are TRBV27 and TRBJ2-7, with D tentatively TRBD1 or TRBD2 (5 bases each). The CDR3 consists of 14 residues. From germline, CDR1 is MNHEY and CDR2 SMNVEV (reference sequence). The germline V and J ends were trimmed by 0 bases and 2 bases, with 8 bases remaining between them. CDR3 DNA: TGTGCCAGCAGTTTATCTCAGGGAGCCTACGAGCAGTACTTC. It is translated as CASSLSQGAYEQYF.

The chain recombines TRBV27 with TRBJ2-5, with 8 positions matching TRBD1. The length of the CDR3 is 15 residues. V shed 2 bases, J shed 4 bases, and the junction held 6 bases outside the gene matches. Germline assignment: CDR1 MNHEY and CDR2 SMNVEV (reference sequence). The CDR3 protein is CASSLSTGGIETQYF. CDR3 bases: TGTGCCAGCAGTTTAAGTACAGGGGGGATAGAGACCCAGTACTTC.

As to this clone: Other DNA variants within this sample encode the same CDR3. CDR3 DNA: TGTGCCAGCAGTTTAGGTCGGGGCTACGAGCAGTACTTC. The encoded protein is CASSLGRGYEQYF. The chain combines TRBV27 with TRBJ2-7, with a tentative D call TRBD2 (5 bases). The CDR3 is made up of 13 amino acids. Trimming removed 2 bases at V and 3 bases at J, with 8 bases between. Per germline, CDR1 MNHEY and CDR2 SMNVEV (reference sequence).

The genes are TRBV7-7 and TRBJ1-5; D may be TRBD1 (5 bases). Germline V CDR1 and CDR2: SSHAT, FNYEAQ (reference sequence). Trimming removed 3 bases at V and 7 bases at J, with 10 bases between. The CDR3 has 13 residues. CDR3: CASSFGEGQPQHF. The CDR3, as DNA: TGTGCCAGCAGCTTTGGGGAGGGGCAGCCCCAGCATTTT.

The genes are TRBV28 and TRBJ2-7; D possibly corresponds to TRBD2 (5 bases). The CDR3 runs to 15 residues. V dropped 0 bases and J dropped 5 bases, with 14 bases sitting between them. Germline CDR1 is MDHEN and CDR2 is SYDVKM. The CDR3 sequence is CASSLWDSGYHEQYF. The CDR3 DNA sequence: TGTGCCAGCAGTTTATGGGACTCTGGATACCACGAGCAGTACTTC.

The chain couples TRBV27 to TRBJ2-1, with 8 nucleotides matching TRBD1. The CDR3 loop spans 16 amino acids. Germline lookup yields CDR1 MNHEY and CDR2 SMNVEV (reference sequence). After removal of 1 base from V and 2 bases from J, the junction contained 4 bases not matched to a gene. CDR3 loop: CASSLWGTGTYNEQFF. The DNA for the CDR3 is TGTGCCAGCAGTTTATGGGGGACAGGCACCTACAATGAGCAGTTCTTC.

To note about this clone: Other DNA sequences within the sample encode an identical CDR3. The chain is built from TRBV13 and TRBJ2-7; D is uncertain. Germline loops: CDR1 PRHDT, CDR2 FYEKMQ (reference sequence). CDR3 length: 13 residues. Trimming cost V 3 bases and J 1 base, with 7 bases left between them. CDR3 sequence: CASSLGRSYEQYF. The CDR3 region has the DNA TGTGCCAGCAGCTTGGGCCGATCCTACGAGCAGTACTTC.

V is TRBV5-5 and J is TRBJ2-7; D is ambiguous. Germline V CDR1 and CDR2: SGHKS, YYEKEE (reference sequence). V gave up 5 bases and J gave up 2 bases, with 17 bases separating them. This CDR3 is 15 amino acids long. The CDR3: CASSFDQGTTYEQYF. DNA of the CDR3: TGTGCCAGCAGTTTCGATCAAGGCACAACCTACGAGCAGTACTTC.

The V gene is TRBV9, the J gene TRBJ2-3; D is unclear. CDR3 length: 12 amino acids. CDR1 and CDR2 from the germline V gene are SGDLS and YYNGEE. V dropped 2 bases and J dropped 4 bases, with 5 bases sitting between them. CDR3 region: CASSVSSDTQYF. CDR3 nucleotide sequence: TGTGCCAGCAGCGTTTCGTCAGATACGCAGTATTTT.

The chain links TRBV5-6 to TRBJ1-2; D remains unclear. CDR1 is SGHDT, CDR2 YYEEEE, per germline. V shed 4 bases and J shed 5 bases, with 15 bases lying between them. The CDR3 consists of 14 residues. CDR3 DNA: TGTGCCAGCAGCAACCCAACCGCAGGATATGGCTACACCTTC. Translating gives CASSNPTAGYGYTF.